The 20 T cell receptor beta chains below come from one sample, sequenced in a study of TIL therapy for anti-PD-1-resistant metastatic lung cancer. Indicated time point: pre-treatment sample, taken before nivolumab and TIL therapy. Pleural nodules or supraclavicular lymph nodes made up most of the excised metastases sampled. The libraries were made with immunoSEQ v3. Assay: immunoSEQ multiplex PCR; the TCRdb copy retains only in-frame clones and omits some. The profile shows 45,000 to 60,000 clones, roughly 70% of them singletons. The sequenced sample was tumor tissue, obtained at baseline. The receptor source for this set is a person between 30 and 80 years old with non-small cell lung cancer.

V and J are TRBV7-8 and TRBJ2-5; a weak D match, TRBD2 (7 bases). V lost 5 bases, J lost 4 bases, and 17 bases lay in between. The CDR3 is 15 amino acids. Per the germline V gene, CDR1 is SGHVS and CDR2 is FQNEAQ. The CDR3 DNA reads TGTGCCAGCAGCAGGGGGGGCACGGGTGGAGAGACCCAGTACTTC. Protein: CASSRGGTGGETQYF.

This clone came up a few times. The CDR3 protein is CASSPNSGGAGETQYF. DNA of the CDR3: TGTGCCAGCAGCCCAAACAGCGGGGGGGCCGGGGAGACCCAGTACTTC. The chain joins TRBV7-6 to TRBJ2-5, with 10 bases lining up with TRBD2. V trimming: 5 bases; J trimming: 5 bases; junction bases outside the gene matches: 11. Germline loops: CDR1 SGHVS, CDR2 FNYEAQ. The length of the CDR3 is 16 residues.

The genes are TRBV6-5 and TRBJ2-7; TRBD2 agrees at 12 bases. J gave up 1 base and V 6 bases, and 1 base lay outside the gene matches. This CDR3 spans 14 amino acids. Germline loops: CDR1 MNHEY, CDR2 SVGAGI. The CDR3 nucleotides read TGTGCCAGCAGAGGACTAGCGGGGTCCTACGAGCAGTACTTC. Translated: CASRGLAGSYEQYF.

V usage is TRBV7-9 and J usage is TRBJ1-1; D gene ambiguous. The CDR3 spans 13 residues. The V gene's germline CDR1 is SEHNR and CDR2 FQNEAQ (reference sequence). V lost 3 bases and J lost 1, with 6 bases in between. The CDR3 DNA is TGTGCCAGCAGCTTTGGACGGAACACTGAAGCTTTCTTT. Translation gives CASSFGRNTEAFF.

A few counts support this clone. The chain has TRBV5-6 and TRBJ2-4; no clear D. The CDR3 totals 10 residues. The ends were cut back, 2 bases at V and 7 bases at J, with 1 base in the middle. Germline V lookup: CDR1 SGHDT, CDR2 YYEEEE. The CDR3 region is CASSFNIQYF. CDR3 nucleotides: TGTGCCAGCAGCTTTAACATTCAGTACTTC.

The V gene is TRBV6-5, the J gene TRBJ1-3; maybe TRBD1 (6 bases). This CDR3 comprises 14 residues. Trimming took 5 bases from V and 4 from J, leaving 12 bases between them. Germline V gene data show CDR1 as MNHEY and CDR2 as SVGAGI. The CDR3 DNA reads as TGTGCCAGCAGTACCCAAGGGGGGGGAAACACCATATATTTT. It yields the protein CASSTQGGGNTIYF.

The J gene is TRBJ1-2, the V gene TRBV6-5; no clear D gene. There are 13 residues in the CDR3. With 5 bases removed from V and 8 bases from J, the gap between germline ends came to 15 bases. Germline CDR1 MNHEY, CDR2 SVGAGI. CDR3 sequence reads: CASSIPGGNGYTF. Here the CDR3 DNA reads TGTGCCAGCAGTATCCCTGGCGGGAACGGCTACACCTTC.

The chain couples TRBV19 to TRBJ1-3; tentative D call: TRBD1 (5 bases). Trimming stripped 5 bases from V and 6 bases from J, with 17 bases between. The CDR3 is 15 residues long. CDR1 LNHDA and CDR2 SQIVND come from the germline V gene (reference sequence). For the CDR3, the DNA is TGTGCCAGTAGTTTTCCGTCGGGCAGGGAAAACACCATATATTTT. Residues: CASSFPSGRENTIYF.

The chain joins TRBV7-2 to TRBJ2-5, with D maybe TRBD1 (5 bases). Per the germline V gene, CDR1 is SGHTA and CDR2 is FQGNSA. The CDR3 is 13 amino acids. V was cut by 4 bases and J by 5 bases, with 11 bases left in between. The DNA of the CDR3 is TGTGCCAGCAGCTCCGGTCCAGGGGAGACCCAGTACTTC. Translating it yields CASSSGPGETQYF. Filled out from reference TRBV7-2 and TRBJ2-5, the complete variable domain reads GAGVSQSPSNKVTEKGKDVELRCDPISGHTALYWYRQSLGQGLEFLIYFQGNSAPDKSGLPSDRFSAERTGGSVSTLTIQRTQQEDSAVYLCASSSGPGETQYFGPGTRLLVL.

The rearrangement joins TRBV5-4 to TRBJ1-6; TRBD1 matches at 7 bases. Trimming cost V 0 bases and J 9 bases; bases outside gene matches: 6. CDR1 and CDR2 (germline): SGHNT, YYREEE (reference sequence). CDR3 length equals 15 residues. The DNA of the CDR3 is TGTGCCAGCAGCTTGGACAGGGGAAAATTTTCACCCCTCCACTTT. It yields the protein CASSLDRGKFSPLHF.

This chain uses TRBV19 with TRBJ1-5; 7 nucleotides align to TRBD1. Per the germline V gene, CDR1 is LNHDA and CDR2 is SQIVND (reference sequence). With V trimmed by 2 bases and J by 5 bases, 6 bases remained unmatched. The CDR3 contains 15 residues. In DNA form, the CDR3 reads TGTGCCAGTAGTATACTGTCCAGGGGGGATCAGCCCCAGCATTTT. The encoded protein is CASSILSRGDQPQHF. Based on the CDR3 plus reference TRBV19 and TRBJ1-5, the full variable domain is DGGITQSPKYLFRKEGQNVTLSCEQNLNHDAMYWYRQDPGQGLRLIYYSQIVNDFQKGDIAEGYSVSREKKESFPLTVTSAQKNPTAFYLCASSILSRGDQPQHFGDGTRLSIL.

Ten or more counts support this clone. V gene TRBV4-2 combines with J gene TRBJ2-3; the match to TRBD1 covers 10 bases. J lost 0 bases, V lost 5 bases, and 11 bases had no gene match. The CDR3 runs to 18 residues. The V gene's germline CDR1 is LGHNA and CDR2 YNFKEQ. CDR3 DNA sequence: TGTGCCAGCAGCTCGGGACAGGGGAACAGACCTAGCACAGATACGCAGTATTTT. The encoded protein is CASSSGQGNRPSTDTQYF.

The rearrangement links TRBV29-1 to TRBJ2-1, with D hard to call. The CDR3 has 12 amino acids. Deletions cut 5 bases from V and 7 bases from J, with 12 bases between. CDR1 and CDR2 from the germline V gene are SQVTM and ANQGSEA. The CDR3 nucleotides read TGCAGCGTTCGGTTATGGTATAATGAGCAGTTCTTC. This translates into CSVRLWYNEQFF.

The chain employs TRBV5-1 and TRBJ1-2; 10 bases line up with TRBD1. Germline trimming cut 0 bases from V and 5 bases from J; bases unmatched to any gene: 10. The CDR3 has 17 amino acids. Germline lookup yields CDR1 SGHRS and CDR2 YFSETQ. CDR3 sequence (DNA): TGCGCCAGCAGCTTGGATCCTCGACAGGGGGCGAGTTATGGCTACACCTTC. As protein: CASSLDPRQGASYGYTF.

This rearrangement joins TRBV15 to TRBJ2-7; 10 nucleotides align to TRBD1. Trimming at V came to 6 bases and at J to 0 bases, leaving 5 bases not matched to a gene. The V gene's germline CDR1 is LNHNV and CDR2 YYDKDF (reference sequence). The CDR3 runs to 15 residues. The CDR3 DNA reads TGTGCCACCAGACCGGGGGACAGGGGCTCCTACGAGCAGTACTTC. Protein sequence: CATRPGDRGSYEQYF.

This clone was recorded once. J is TRBJ1-1 and V is TRBV6-5; 10 bases agree with TRBD1. Trimming removed 8 bases from V and 13 bases from J; junction bases left unmatched: 10. The V gene's germline CDR1 is MNHEY and CDR2 SVGAGI. The CDR3 runs to 12 residues. The CDR3 sequence: CASGDRGRGGFF. The CDR3 nucleotides are TGTGCCAGCGGGGACAGGGGCCGGGGTGGTTTCTTT.

The rearrangement uses TRBV5-1 and TRBJ2-3, with 7 bases identical to TRBD2. Trimming removed 3 bases from V and 0 bases from J; junction bases left unmatched: 7. This CDR3 is 16 amino acids long. Germline CDR1 reads SGHRS; CDR2 reads YFSETQ. The CDR3 coding sequence is TGCGCCAGCAGCTCTCGGGGGGATTCTAGCACAGATACGCAGTATTTT. It encodes CASSSRGDSSTDTQYF.

The chain is built from TRBV5-1 and TRBJ1-2; D is possibly TRBD1 (6 bases). CDR3 size: 13 residues. Germline CDR1 is SGHRS and CDR2 is YFSETQ. Trimming removed 4 bases at V and 8 bases at J, with 15 bases between. CDR3 in amino acids: CASSPFEGGGYTF. DNA for the CDR3: TGCGCCAGCAGCCCTTTTGAGGGGGGAGGCTACACCTTC. The variable domain in full, completed from reference TRBV5-1 and TRBJ1-2, reads KAGVTQTPRYLIKTRGQQVTLSCSPISGHRSVSWYQQTPGQGLQFLFEYFSETQRNKGNFPGRFSGRQFSNSRSEMNVSTLELGDSALYLCASSPFEGGGYTFGSGTRLTVV.

The count of this clone is one. The V gene is TRBV5-4, the J gene TRBJ2-1, with 8 bases that match TRBD1. J lost 7 bases, V lost 4 bases, and 16 bases had no gene match. The CDR3 runs to 17 residues. Germline CDR1 SGHNT, CDR2 YYREEE (reference sequence). The DNA of the CDR3 is TGTGCCAGCAGCCACACCAGGGGGCTAGGAGTAATAAATGAGCAGTTCTTC. Its translation is CASSHTRGLGVINEQFF.

CDR3 sequence: CAISEGFFDEKLFF. In DNA form, the CDR3 reads TGTGCCATCAGTGAGGGATTCTTTGATGAAAAACTGTTTTTT. The chain joins TRBV10-3 to TRBJ1-4; D remains unclear. Germline V gene sequence: CDR1 ENHRY, CDR2 SYGVKD. The CDR3 totals 14 residues. Trimming pared 2 bases from V and 6 bases from J, leaving 10 bases between.